This is a list of T cell receptor beta chains from one sample in a study of shared clonotypes between healthy human individuals. This table comes from immunoSEQ multiplex PCR, and its TCRdb copy is limited to in-frame clones, with some not included. This sample carries 550,000 to 600,000 clones, around three quarters of them seen once, and the ten largest clones take about 12%. Sequences were obtained from PBMCs. The receptors stem from a middle-aged woman in good health. Some clones in this sample may be carry-over from other donors' samples. CDR3s include the opening cysteine and the closing phenylalanine or tryptophan.

CDR3 length,J gene,V gene,CDR3 protein
12,TRBJ2-3,TRBV6-5,CASSSDTDTQYF
14,TRBJ1-2,TRBV7-9,CASSLDAGSFGYTF
14,TRBJ2-1,TRBV29-1,CSVEATGAYNEQFF
19,TRBJ1-5,TRBV28,CASSLTGTGGDFSNQPQHF
15,TRBJ2-1,TRBV9,CASSSRTSGTNEQFF
12,TRBJ1-1,TRBV30,CARWPGNTEAFF
17,TRBJ2-6,TRBV28,CASTRLAGEAGANVLTF
14,TRBJ1-4,TRBV30,CAWSPGTFNEKLFF
14,TRBJ1-2,TRBV7-2,CASSFIGEIYGYTF
18,TRBJ2-5,TRBV7-9,CASSSGGTTGGGKETQYF
15,TRBJ2-5,TRBV2,CASSRTEQLQETQYF
14,TRBJ2-3,TRBV7-9,CASSLMGPGDTQYF
16,TRBJ2-7,TRBV27,CASSLYGQGASYEQYF
18,TRBJ2-7,TRBV7-8,CASSRSGGRSWDSYEQYF
11,TRBJ1-1,TRBV7-9,CATRDRVEAFF
14,TRBJ2-1,TRBV27,CASSLAGGPVGQFF
16,TRBJ2-7,TRBV28,CASSSKGWTAIYEQYF
16,TRBJ2-1,TRBV27,CASSSGTSGIRDEQFF
15,TRBJ2-3,TRBV5-1,CASSLVAGSTDTQYF
12,TRBJ2-2,TRBV29-1,CSVGRIGGELFF
13,TRBJ1-1,TRBV6-1,CASSEGGNTEAFF
14,TRBJ2-2,TRBV27,CASSVSSRYGELFF
10,TRBJ1-5,TRBV20-1,CSASGQVQHF
12,TRBJ1-1,TRBV6-1,CASVTVNTEAFF
15,TRBJ1-3,TRBV6-5,CASSYSAGPGNTIYF
13,TRBJ2-5,TRBV5-8,CASSKEGWETQYF
13,TRBJ2-7,TRBV5-4,CASSLAGSYEQYF
14,TRBJ1-5,TRBV28,CASSFTGVYQPQHF
16,TRBJ1-3,TRBV5-5,CASSLVGIYSGNTIYF
16,TRBJ2-7,TRBV4-2,CASSQEAAEKPYEQYF
14,TRBJ2-1,TRBV10-1,CASRRGGSYNEQFF
14,TRBJ1-2,TRBV11-1,CASSSDRKFYGYTF
14,TRBJ2-1,TRBV5-4,CASSEGTSGRARIF
14,TRBJ1-1,TRBV5-5,CASSLGPDHTEAFF
13,TRBJ2-5,TRBV5-6,CATRGPYQETQYF
17,TRBJ1-1,TRBV5-1,CASSPGLDRGLNTEAFF
15,TRBJ1-1,TRBV5-1,CASSLVPGGNTEAFF
18,TRBJ1-1,TRBV15,CATSRGIPGGQLNTEAFF
14,TRBJ2-7,TRBV6-5,CASSYDREVYEQYF
13,TRBJ1-5,TRBV18,CASSPFKNQPQHF
16,TRBJ2-7,TRBV10-3,CAISESLAGWVYEQYF
13,TRBJ2-5,TRBV30,CAWSGALQETQYF
13,TRBJ1-1,TRBV7-9,CASSRVTEFEAFF
16,TRBJ2-1,TRBV5-4,CASSLGQRSSYNEQFF
15,TRBJ1-4,TRBV6-1,CASSEALTGGEKLFF